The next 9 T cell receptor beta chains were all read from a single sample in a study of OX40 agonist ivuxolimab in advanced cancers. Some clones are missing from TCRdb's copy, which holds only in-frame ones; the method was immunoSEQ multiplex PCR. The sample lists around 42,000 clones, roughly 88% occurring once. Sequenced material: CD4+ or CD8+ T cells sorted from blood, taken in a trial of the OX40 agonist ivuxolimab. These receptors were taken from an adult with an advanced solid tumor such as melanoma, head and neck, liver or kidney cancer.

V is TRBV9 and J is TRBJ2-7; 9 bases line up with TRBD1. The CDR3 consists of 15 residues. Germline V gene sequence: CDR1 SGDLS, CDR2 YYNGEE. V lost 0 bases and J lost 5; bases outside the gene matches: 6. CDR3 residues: CASSVVGTGRNEQYF. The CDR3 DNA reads TGTGCCAGCAGCGTAGTCGGGACAGGGAGGAACGAGCAGTACTTC.

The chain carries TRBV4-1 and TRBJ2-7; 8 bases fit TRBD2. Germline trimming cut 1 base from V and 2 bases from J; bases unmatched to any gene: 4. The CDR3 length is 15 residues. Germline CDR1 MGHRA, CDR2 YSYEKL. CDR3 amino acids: CASSQVTSATYEQYF. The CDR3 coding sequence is TGCGCCAGCAGCCAAGTGACTAGCGCTACCTACGAGCAGTACTTC.

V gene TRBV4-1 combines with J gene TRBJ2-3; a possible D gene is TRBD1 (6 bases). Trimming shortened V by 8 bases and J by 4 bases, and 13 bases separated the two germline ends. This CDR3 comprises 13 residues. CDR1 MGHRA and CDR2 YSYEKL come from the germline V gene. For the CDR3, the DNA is TGCGCCAGCGGCCTACAGGGCGCAGATACGCAGTATTTT. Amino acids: CASGLQGADTQYF.

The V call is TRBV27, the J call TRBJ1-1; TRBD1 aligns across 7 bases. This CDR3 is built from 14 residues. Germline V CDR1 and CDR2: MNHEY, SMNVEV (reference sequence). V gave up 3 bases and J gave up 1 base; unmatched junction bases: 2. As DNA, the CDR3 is TGTGCCAGCAGTTTGACAGGGTCGAACACTGAAGCTTTCTTT. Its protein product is CASSLTGSNTEAFF.

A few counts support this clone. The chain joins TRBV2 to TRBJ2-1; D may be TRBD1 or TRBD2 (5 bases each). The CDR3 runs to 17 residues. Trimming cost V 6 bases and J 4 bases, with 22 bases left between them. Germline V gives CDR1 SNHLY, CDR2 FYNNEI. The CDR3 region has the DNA TGTGCCAGCAGCCCGACAGCGGATCCCTCACTGTACAATGAGCAGTTCTTC. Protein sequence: CASSPTADPSLYNEQFF. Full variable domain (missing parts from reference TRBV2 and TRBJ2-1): EPEVTQTPSHQVTQMGQEVILRCVPISNHLYFYWYRQILGQKVEFLVSFYNNEISEKSEIFDDQFSVERPDGSNFTLKIRSTKLEDSAMYFCASSPTADPSLYNEQFFGPGTRLTVL.

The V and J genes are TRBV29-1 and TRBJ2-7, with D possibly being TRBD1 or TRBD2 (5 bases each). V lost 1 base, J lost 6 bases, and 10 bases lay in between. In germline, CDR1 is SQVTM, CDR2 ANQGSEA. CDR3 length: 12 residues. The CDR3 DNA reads TGCAGCGTTGAAGGAGACGGGGCCGAGCAGTACTTC. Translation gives CSVEGDGAEQYF.

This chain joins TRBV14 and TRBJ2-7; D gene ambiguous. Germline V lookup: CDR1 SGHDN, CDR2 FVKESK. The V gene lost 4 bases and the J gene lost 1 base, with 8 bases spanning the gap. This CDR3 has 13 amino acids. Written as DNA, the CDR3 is TGTGCCAGCAGCCCCTTTTATTCCTACGAGCAGTACTTC. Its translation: CASSPFYSYEQYF.

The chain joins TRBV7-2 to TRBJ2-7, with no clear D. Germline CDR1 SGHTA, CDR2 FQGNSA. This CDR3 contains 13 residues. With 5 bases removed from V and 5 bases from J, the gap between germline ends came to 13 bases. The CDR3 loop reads CASSPNNGNEQYF. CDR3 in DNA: TGTGCCAGCAGCCCCAATAATGGGAACGAGCAGTACTTC.

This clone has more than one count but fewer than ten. DNA of the CDR3: TGTGCCAGCAGTGGGACAGACCCTGAAGCTTTCTTT. Residues: CASSGTDPEAFF. This sequence joins TRBV6-6 and TRBJ1-1; TRBD1 aligns across 7 bases. In germline, CDR1 is MNHNY, CDR2 SVGAGI (reference sequence). Trimming took 5 bases from V and 6 from J; bases not matched to a gene: 3. The CDR3 sequence is 12 residues long.